Below, 9 T cell receptor beta chains from the same sample are listed, as sequenced in a study of cytomegalovirus exposure and HLA in healthy donors. 13 Jbeta primers and 60 Vbeta primers were used for the PCR. Clones were read by immunoSEQ multiplex PCR, and TCRdb kept only the in-frame ones, dropping some. Its listing shows 150,000 or so clones. Source material: PBMCs. Every receptor here comes from a woman between 45 and 60 years old in good health and CMV-seronegative.

V and J are TRBV19 and TRBJ1-5; the D gene is possibly TRBD1 (6 bases). V lost 5 bases, J lost 4 bases, and 18 bases lay in between. From germline, CDR1 is LNHDA and CDR2 SQIVND (reference sequence). The CDR3 totals 16 residues. This chain's CDR3 is CASSGARGGRNQPQHF. The CDR3 coding sequence is TGTGCCAGTAGTGGGGCCAGGGGAGGGAGAAATCAGCCCCAGCATTTT. Drawing the rest from reference TRBV19 and TRBJ1-5, the complete variable domain is DGGITQSPKYLFRKEGQNVTLSCEQNLNHDAMYWYRQDPGQGLRLIYYSQIVNDFQKGDIAEGYSVSREKKESFPLTVTSAQKNPTAFYLCASSGARGGRNQPQHFGDGTRLSIL.

The chain carries TRBV11-2 and TRBJ2-7; a weak D match, TRBD1 (5 bases). This CDR3 is built from 15 residues. Germline loops: CDR1 SGHAT, CDR2 FQNNGV. The V gene lost 5 bases and the J gene lost 3 bases, with 17 bases spanning the gap. CDR3 sequence: CASSPAAGKGYEQYF. CDR3 coding DNA: TGTGCCAGCAGCCCCGCGGCAGGGAAGGGCTACGAGCAGTACTTC.

The CDR3 loop is CASSRTGGQPQHF. For the CDR3, the DNA is TGTGCCAGTAGTAGGACAGGGGGCCAGCCCCAGCATTTT. The rearrangement joins TRBV19 to TRBJ1-5; 11 bases fit TRBD1. Germline assignment: CDR1 LNHDA and CDR2 SQIVND (reference sequence). The CDR3 has 13 amino acids. Unmatched junction bases numbered 0, after V lost 4 bases and J lost 7 bases.

The chain recombines TRBV4-3 with TRBJ1-2, with D possibly TRBD1 on 6 matching bases. Germline-derived CDR1 and CDR2 are LGHNA and YSLEER. There are 13 residues in the CDR3. Trimming removed 1 base from V and 8 bases from J, with 11 bases in between. CDR3 sequence (DNA): TGCGCCAGCAGCCAAGGCCAGGGGAGCGGCTACACCTTC. Its protein is CASSQGQGSGYTF.

The CDR3 coding sequence is TGTGCCACGGGGGGCGGGAACACTGAAGCTTTCTTT. Its protein product is CATGGGNTEAFF. The chain combines TRBV6-5 with TRBJ1-1; weak D call: TRBD1 (6 bases). With 10 bases removed from V and 1 base from J, the gap between germline ends came to 10 bases. The germline V gene has CDR1 MNHEY and CDR2 SVGAGI. This CDR3 contains 12 residues.

The CDR3 coding sequence is TGTGCCAGCAGTTTAGTGGGACTGAGGACTAGCGGGACTACAGATACGCAGTATTTT. Residues: CASSLVGLRTSGTTDTQYF. V is TRBV28 and J is TRBJ2-3; 12 nucleotides match TRBD2. The germline V gene encodes CDR1 MDHEN and CDR2 SYDVKM. With 2 bases clipped from V and 3 bases from J, the junction kept 12 bases outside the gene matches. The CDR3 contains 19 residues.

The chain couples TRBV4-3 to TRBJ2-3; D remains ambiguous. V lost 5 bases, J lost 4 bases, and 16 bases lay in between. The CDR3 runs 15 residues. Germline CDR1 and CDR2: LGHNA and YSLEER. Here the CDR3 reads CASSTQLRHPDTQYF. CDR3 DNA sequence: TGCGCCAGCAGCACACAACTTAGACACCCAGATACGCAGTATTTT.

The chain carries TRBV4-1 and TRBJ2-7, with TRBD1 matching 7 bases. V lost 4 bases, J lost 2 bases, and 5 bases stayed unmatched. The CDR3 runs 14 residues. Germline values: CDR1 MGHRA, CDR2 YSYEKL. CDR3 loop: CASSPSTGPYEQYF. The CDR3 DNA sequence: TGCGCCAGCAGCCCATCGACAGGGCCCTACGAGCAGTACTTC.

The J gene is TRBJ2-1, the V gene TRBV5-4; TRBD2 agrees at 8 bases. This CDR3 contains 14 residues. V shed 0 bases and J 8 bases; nucleotides not matched to a gene: 4. Germline CDR1 SGHNT, CDR2 YYREEE (reference sequence). The CDR3 coding sequence is TGTGCCAGCAGCTTGGGACTAGCGTCGGATGAGCAGTTCTTC. Its translation is CASSLGLASDEQFF.